Detailed here is one T cell receptor (beta chain). It lacks a known antigen. No much larger clonotype is one base removed from it; base qualities were not supplied. TCRbeta CDR3 regions were amplified from genomic DNA using the immunoSEQ Assay, a bias-controlled multiplex PCR. On the authors' methods: Nucleated cell counts per sample were estimated from amplification of reference gene primers within the assay. Sequence reads were collapsed and filtered to measure the absolute abundance of every unique TCRbeta CDR3 rearrangement. For each sample, productive Simpson clonality was calculated by taking the square root of Simpson's diversity index across productive rearrangements. TCRdb holds this immuneACCESS table with in-frame rearrangements only. Some clones are missing; in checked studies, unresolved V genes explain under half, and the rest has no known cause. The DNA was the basis for D and trimming; V, J and clone size are from that table. This sample lists fewer than 250,000 clones; 85% to 90% were detected once. Of the sample, around a tenth is held by the ten largest clones.

One collaborating source in Seattle enrolled patients while the patients were actively infected and followed the patients over time throughout the course of disease. The collaborating institutions used their own protocols to collect whole blood in K2EDTA tubes. For TCRbeta analysis, collaborators shipped samples as frozen whole blood, isolated PBMCs, or DNA extracted from either of those sample types. CDR1 and CDR2 are read off the germline V gene (reference sequence) as SGHNT and YYREEE. V has 4 bases trimmed and J has 3 bases trimmed; junction bases matching no gene number 8. The CDR3 runs 16 amino acids, cysteine and phenylalanine included. Only the CDR3 DNA stays, 48 bases, in frame from base 1. This sample is drawn from a study of blood T cell repertoires in COVID-19 (dated by TCRdb to about 2020). Context from the whole study: Samples from collaborators originated in the United States, Italy and Spain and spanned both the acute and convalescent phases of COVID-19. Deeply sampled blood TCRbeta repertoires from subjects exposed to, actively infected with, or recovered from COVID-19 were included in the dataset. Samples were obtained from the ongoing ImmuneRACE study (first 160 participants) and from some 1,200 subjects provided by 6 global collaborators. Nearly every sample came with metadata listing a de-identified subject ID, COVID-19 status, age in years and sex. HLA class I and class II types, where available, came from metadata supplied by the sample provider rather than from assay-based typing. The repertoires were released in a freely available public database intended as a resource for research on the immune response to SARS-CoV-2. The prospective study material was composed of cDNA or gDNA derived from T cells, B-cell-depleted T cells, or PBMCs.

General conclusions and limits of the study: The amount of clinical and demographic metadata varied by source and participant and was provided uncurated.

The rearranged segments are TRBV5-4 and TRBJ2-2; the central 8 bases match TRBD1. Material: peripheral blood. The TCR sequence derives from a man aged 45-65 years with COVID-19, enrolled during active disease. The nucleotides are TGTGCCAGCAGCCTCCTGGACAGGGCTTACACCGGGGAGCTGTTTTTT. This is translated as CASSLLDRAYTGELFF.